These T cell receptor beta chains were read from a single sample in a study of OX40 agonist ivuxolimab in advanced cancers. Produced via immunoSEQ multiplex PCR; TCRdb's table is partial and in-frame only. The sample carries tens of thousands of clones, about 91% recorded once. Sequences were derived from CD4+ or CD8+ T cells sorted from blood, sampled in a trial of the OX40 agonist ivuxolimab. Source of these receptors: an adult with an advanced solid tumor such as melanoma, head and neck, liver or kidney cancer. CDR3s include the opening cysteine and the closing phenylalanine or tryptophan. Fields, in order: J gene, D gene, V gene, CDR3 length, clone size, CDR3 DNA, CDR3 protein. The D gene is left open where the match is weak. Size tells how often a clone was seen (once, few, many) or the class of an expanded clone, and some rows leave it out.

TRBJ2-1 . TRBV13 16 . TGTGCCAGCAGCGTCAGCTCTAGCGAACTTAAGAGTGAGCAGTTCTTC CASSVSSSELKSEQFF
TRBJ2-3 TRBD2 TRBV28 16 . TGTGCCAGCAGCCCCAGGGGTAGCGGGAGATCCGATACGCAGTATTTT CASSPRGSGRSDTQYF
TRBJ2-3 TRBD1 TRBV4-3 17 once TGCGCCAGCAGCCAGGATGACTGGACAGGAGGCACAGATACGCAGTATTTT CASSQDDWTGGTDTQYF
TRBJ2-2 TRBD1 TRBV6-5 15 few TGTGCCACTTACAGGGGGCTCAGTACGAGCGAGGAGCTGTTTTTT CATYRGLSTSEELFF
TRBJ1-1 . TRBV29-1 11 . TGCAGCGTTGAAACCACCCTTGGAGCTTTCTTT CSVETTLGAFF
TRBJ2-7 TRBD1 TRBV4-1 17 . TGCGCCAGCAGCCAAGCCCAACCGGGACAGGTTCTCTACGAGCAGTACTTC CASSQAQPGQVLYEQYF
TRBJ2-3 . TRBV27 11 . TGTGCCAGCAGTTGGGCAGATACGCAGTATTTT CASSWADTQYF
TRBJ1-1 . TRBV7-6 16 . TGTGCCAGCAGCTTGGGGGGTGGCAGGGACAACGAGAAAGCTTTCTTT CASSLGGGRDNEKAFF
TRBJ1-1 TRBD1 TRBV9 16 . TGTGCCAGCAGCGTAGAACAGGGGGGTCCGAATACTGAAGCTTTCTTT CASSVEQGGPNTEAFF
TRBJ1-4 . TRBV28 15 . TGTGCCAGCAGTCCTAGGACAGATGAGAATGAAAAACTGTTTTTT CASSPRTDENEKLFF
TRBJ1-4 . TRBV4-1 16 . TGCGCCAGCAGCCAAGATCTGGCGTCAACTAATGAAAAACTGTTTTTT CASSQDLASTNEKLFF
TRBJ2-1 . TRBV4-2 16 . TGTGCCAGCAGCCAAGATAGCGAGGTCACCTACAATGAGCAGTTCTTC CASSQDSEVTYNEQFF
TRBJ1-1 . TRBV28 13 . TGTGCCAGCAGTTTAGACGCGGGCACTGAAGCTTTCTTT CASSLDAGTEAFF
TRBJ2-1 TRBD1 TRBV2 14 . TGTGCCAGCAGCCCCGGACAGGGGCTCAATGAGCAGTTCTTC CASSPGQGLNEQFF
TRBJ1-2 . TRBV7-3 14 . TGTGCCAGCAGCGAAACGTCGGAGGGTCATGGCTACACCTTC CASSETSEGHGYTF
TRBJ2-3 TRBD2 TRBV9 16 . TGTGCCAGCAGCACGGGACTAGCGGGAGGAGCGGATACGCAGTATTTT CASSTGLAGGADTQYF
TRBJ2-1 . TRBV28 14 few TGTGCCAGCAGCATCTATCTAGTCGGGAATGAGCAGTTCTTC CASSIYLVGNEQFF
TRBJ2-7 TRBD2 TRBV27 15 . TGTGCCAGCAGTCTAGCGGGGGGAGGTTGGTACGAGCAGTACTTC CASSLAGGGWYEQYF
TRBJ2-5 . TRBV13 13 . TGTGCCAGCCGTGGCCCGATACGGGAGACCCAGTACTTC CASRGPIRETQYF
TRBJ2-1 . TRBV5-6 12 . TGTGCCAGCACCTTTAACGGCGATGAGCAGTTCTTC CASTFNGDEQFF
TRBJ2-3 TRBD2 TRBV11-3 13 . TGTGCCAGCAATGCGGGAGAGGTGGATACGCAGTATTTT CASNAGEVDTQYF
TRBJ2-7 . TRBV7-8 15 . TGTGCCAGCAGTCTACGACAGAACGTACCCTACGAGCAGTACTTC CASSLRQNVPYEQYF
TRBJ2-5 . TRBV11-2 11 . TGTGCCAGCACCGAAGGGGAGACCCAGTACTTC CASTEGETQYF
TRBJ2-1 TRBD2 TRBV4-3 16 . TGCGCCAGCAGCCAAGCGGCGGGAGTATCCTACAATGAGCAGTTCTTC CASSQAAGVSYNEQFF